Listed here are 8 T cell receptor beta chains from one sample, sequenced in a study of cytomegalovirus exposure and HLA in healthy donors. 13 Jbeta primers and 60 Vbeta primers were used for the PCR. Profiling relied on immunoSEQ multiplex PCR, and the TCRdb table lists in-frame clones only, not all of them. This table holds under 150,000 clones, 73% found once. Sample: PBMCs. Every receptor here comes from a human donor in good health.

In its sample, this clone was seen once. V and J are TRBV2 and TRBJ2-3; TRBD2 matches at 11 bases. The ends lost 3 bases at V and 5 bases at J; junction bases unmatched: 7. The V gene's germline CDR1 is SNHLY and CDR2 FYNNEI. The length of the CDR3 is 16 residues. CDR3 residues: CASSDGTSGPGDTQYF. CDR3 DNA sequence: TGTGCCAGCAGTGATGGGACTAGCGGCCCGGGAGATACGCAGTATTTT.

The chain recombines TRBV7-9 with TRBJ2-1; 10 nucleotides agree with TRBD2. V gave up 5 bases and J gave up 12 bases; unmatched junction bases: 10. Germline lookup yields CDR1 SEHNR and CDR2 FQNEAQ (reference sequence). CDR3 length: 14 amino acids. For the CDR3, the DNA is TGTGCCAGCAGCGACGACCAAGCGGGAGGGCGGCAGTTCTTC. Residues: CASSDDQAGGRQFF.

The rearrangement links TRBV7-9 to TRBJ2-1; D possibly corresponds to TRBD2 (5 bases). This CDR3 has 19 residues. Trimming removed 4 bases from V and 0 bases from J, with 22 bases in between. The germline CDR1 and CDR2 sequences are SEHNR and FQNEAQ (reference sequence). Here the CDR3 reads CASSSRGIGPTSSYNEQFF. CDR3 coding DNA: TGTGCCAGCAGCTCCCGAGGGATCGGGCCCACTAGCTCCTACAATGAGCAGTTCTTC.

The chain carries TRBV7-9 and TRBJ2-1; D is perhaps TRBD1 (6 bases). Germline V gene sequence: CDR1 SEHNR, CDR2 FQNEAQ (reference sequence). The CDR3 has 14 amino acids. V was pared by 0 bases and J by 10 bases, with 13 bases between. CDR3 nucleotides: TGTGCCAGCAGCTTAGCGTTAGGGGGACGGGAGCAGTTCTTC. This translates into CASSLALGGREQFF. The complete variable domain, with remaining parts taken from reference TRBV7-9 and TRBJ2-1, reads DTGVSQNPRHKITKRGQNVTFRCDPISEHNRLYWYRQTLGQGPEFLTYFQNEAQLEKSRLLSDRFSAERPKGSFSTLEIQRTEQGDSAMYLCASSLALGGREQFFGPGTRLTVL.

V is TRBV11-3 and J is TRBJ2-2; 7 bases are a match to TRBD1. Trimming removed 4 bases from V and 8 bases from J; junction bases left unmatched: 10. The length of the CDR3 is 15 residues. CDR1 SGHNT and CDR2 YENEEA come from the germline V gene. Here the CDR3 reads CASSSPTGVPGELFF. CDR3 nucleotide sequence: TGTGCCAGCAGCTCCCCAACAGGGGTGCCGGGGGAGCTGTTTTTT. Drawing the rest from reference TRBV11-3 and TRBJ2-2, the complete variable domain is EAGVVQSPRYKIIEKKQPVAFWCNPISGHNTLYWYLQNLGQGPELLIRYENEEAVDDSQLPKDRFSAERLKGVDSTLKIQPAELGDSAVYLCASSSPTGVPGELFFGEGSRLTVL.

J is TRBJ1-1 and V is TRBV2; 7 nucleotides match TRBD1. Germline lookup yields CDR1 SNHLY and CDR2 FYNNEI. V lost 6 bases, J lost 5 bases, and 6 bases stayed unmatched. The CDR3 contains 13 residues. The CDR3 loop reads CASSPDRETEAFF. CDR3 nucleotides: TGTGCCAGCAGCCCCGACAGGGAGACTGAAGCTTTCTTT.

V is TRBV30 and J is TRBJ2-3; D possibly corresponds to TRBD2 (5 bases). This CDR3 region has 13 residues. V lost 4 bases and J 5 bases, leaving 13 bases between the germline ends. Germline values: CDR1 GTSNPN, CDR2 SVGIG (reference sequence). CDR3 region: CAWTSSQGDTQYF. CDR3 nucleotides: TGTGCCTGGACTAGCAGCCAAGGAGATACGCAGTATTTT.

J is TRBJ2-5 and V is TRBV27, with D possibly being TRBD2 (7 bases). CDR3 length: 15 residues. The V gene lost 8 bases and the J gene lost 5 bases, with 21 bases spanning the gap. Germline CDR1 reads MNHEY; CDR2 reads SMNVEV (reference sequence). CDR3 nucleotide sequence: TGTGCCAGCTCTACCATGCGGGGGCCCGGGGAGACCCAGTACTTC. As protein: CASSTMRGPGETQYF.